The clone carrying this T cell receptor beta chain has ten or more counts. The antigen is unknown. This record comes from a study of T cells in Graves' hyperthyroidism and ophthalmopathy. Template material for amplifying TCR beta CDR3 regions consisted of RNA transcripts. First-round RT-PCR with HTBI primers amplified the TCR CDR3 region. TCRdb itself ran the multiplex PCR reads through MiXCR, one entry per CDR3 protein. Of roughly 720,000 distinct CDR3 sequences in the sample, 17% were seen once. This CDR3 region has 17 residues. Trimming at V came to 6 bases and at J to 0 bases, leaving 6 bases not matched to a gene. Germline V CDR1 and CDR2: SNHLY, FYNNEI. Points from the study as a whole: For ophthalmopathy, model prediction preceded onset by a median 6.5 months. In the blood, most expanded thyroid clonotypes above 0.001 appeared as well.

Any patient presenting with uncontrolled infection, other autoimmune disease, pregnancy or lactation was left out. The study based diagnoses on clinical symptoms, serum thyroxine and TRAb, thyroid ultrasound and orbital computed tomography. V usage is TRBV2 and J usage is TRBJ2-3; 13 bases line up with TRBD2. Sequencing was carried out using blood. This TCR came from a man in his fifties or sixties with Graves' hyperthyroidism. The CDR3 loop reads CASRYPGLAGSTDTQYF. The CDR3, as DNA: TGTGCCAGCAGATACCCGGGACTAGCGGGGAGCACAGATACGCAGTATTTT.